Listed here is a single T cell receptor (beta chain). These data come from a study of CD8 T cells in ankylosing spondylitis. V shed 0 bases and J 7 bases; nucleotides not matched to a gene: 5. This CDR3 contains 14 residues. Germline CDR1 reads SGHDN; CDR2 reads FVKESK. TCRdb itself ran the 5' RACE reads through MiXCR, one entry per CDR3 protein. The top ten clones hold around 6% of a sample with roughly 150,000 distinct CDR3 sequences, under 35% of them seen once. The receptor comes from a male donor with ankylosing spondylitis. Sequencing input: synovial fluid, either unsorted or a sorted T cell fraction (not recorded which). This chain joins TRBV14 and TRBJ1-2; 7 nucleotides match TRBD1. In DNA form, the CDR3 reads TGTGCCAGCAGCCAAGATTTACAGGGGCCTGGCTACACCTTC. Residues: CASSQDLQGPGYTF.